These 14 T cell receptor beta chains were all obtained from the same sample, sequenced in a study of CD8+CD57+ T cells in acquired aplastic anemia. TCR beta VDJ and CDR3 were profiled, and genomic DNA was the template. TCRdb re-called the reads with MiXCR, one entry per CDR3 protein. The sample contains about 170,000 distinct CDR3 sequences, 55% to 80% of which appear only once. Sequenced material: sorted CD4+, CD8+, or CD8+CD57+ T cells (not recorded which) from PBMCs. The receptor set was obtained from a human donor in good health.

The chain has TRBV29-1 and TRBJ2-7, with D possibly matching TRBD1 (5 bases). The V end was cut by 7 bases, the J end by 0 bases, with 13 bases between. CDR1 is SQVTM and CDR2 is ANQGSEA in the germline V gene. This CDR3 has 13 amino acids. CDR3 sequence (DNA): TGCAGCGCCAAACAGGCGAGCTCCTACGAGCAGTACTTC. Translated: CSAKQASSYEQYF.

On this clonotype: A much larger clone lies a single base off, so this may be a read error. A read error is likely, as this CDR3 ends without the conserved phenylalanine or tryptophan. J is TRBJ2-5 and V is TRBV6-1; perhaps TRBD2 as D (5 bases). The ends were cut back, 6 bases at V and 2 bases at J, with 16 bases in the middle. Germline loops: CDR1 MNHNS, CDR2 SASEGT. The CDR3 is 15 amino acids. For the CDR3, the DNA is TGTGCCAGCAGGACGAGCGGACGGGTACAAGAGACCCAGTACGTC. Protein product: CASRTSGRVQETQYV.

The J gene is TRBJ1-1, the V gene TRBV2, with a tentative D call TRBD1 (6 bases). V was shortened by 6 bases and J by 0 bases, with 11 bases between the two germline ends. The CDR3 length is 14 residues. Germline values: CDR1 SNHLY, CDR2 FYNNEI. The CDR3 is CASRLGQLNTEAFF. The DNA of the CDR3 is TGTGCCAGCAGGCTCGGACAGCTGAACACTGAAGCTTTCTTT.

The chain recombines TRBV2 with TRBJ2-7; 10 nucleotides match TRBD2. The CDR3 extends over 15 amino acids. Germline V gene sequence: CDR1 SNHLY, CDR2 FYNNEI. The V and J ends lost 5 bases and 5 bases, in that order; junction bases with no gene match: 9. CDR3 coding DNA: TGTGCCAGCAGTAGGACTAGCGGAACCTACAACGAGCAGTACTTC. Translation: CASSRTSGTYNEQYF.

In its sample, this clonotype was seen a few times. This chain joins TRBV9 and TRBJ2-3; 8 bases are shared with TRBD2. The CDR3 runs 15 residues. Per the germline V gene, CDR1 is SGDLS and CDR2 is YYNGEE. V lost 0 bases to trimming and J lost 1 base; unmatched junction nucleotides: 1. Here the CDR3 reads CASSVELAGTDTQYF. CDR3 DNA: TGTGCCAGCAGCGTAGAACTAGCGGGCACAGATACGCAGTATTTT. Based on the CDR3 plus reference TRBV9 and TRBJ2-3, the full variable domain is DSGVTQTPKHLITATGQRVTLRCSPRSGDLSVYWYQQSLDQGLQFLIQYYNGEERAKGNILERFSAQQFPDLHSELNLSSLELGDSALYFCASSVELAGTDTQYFGPGTRLTVL.

The CDR3 reads CAISGDRTVNSPLHF. The CDR3 DNA reads TGTGCCATCAGTGGGGATCGGACAGTTAATTCACCCCTCCACTTT. The V and J genes are TRBV10-3 and TRBJ1-6, with D perhaps matching TRBD1 (6 bases). This CDR3 is built from 15 residues. Trimming removed 4 bases at V and 6 bases at J, with 13 bases between. The V gene's germline CDR1 is ENHRY and CDR2 SYGVKD.

A single count supports this clonotype. The chain joins TRBV20-1 to TRBJ2-5; 7 nucleotides agree with TRBD1. This CDR3 has 15 amino acids. Germline-derived CDR1 and CDR2 are DFQATT and SNEGSKA (reference sequence). Germline trimming cut 6 bases from V and 1 base from J; bases unmatched to any gene: 11. The chain's CDR3 is CSARQGPAIQETQYF. As DNA, the CDR3 is TGCAGTGCCAGACAGGGTCCGGCGATCCAAGAGACCCAGTACTTC.

The V and J genes are TRBV7-6 and TRBJ2-5; no firm D call. This CDR3 has 10 amino acids. V gave up 8 bases and J gave up 5 bases, with 6 bases separating them. From germline, CDR1 is SGHVS and CDR2 FNYEAQ. The CDR3 sequence is CASGLETQYF. The CDR3 coding sequence is TGTGCCAGCGGTTTGGAGACCCAGTACTTC.

The chain is built from TRBV6-1 and TRBJ2-5; D call uncertain. V was pared by 2 bases and J by 5 bases, with 6 bases between. The CDR3 covers 12 residues. The germline V gene has CDR1 MNHNS and CDR2 SASEGT. CDR3 region: CASSEYGETQYF. The CDR3 region has the DNA TGTGCCAGCAGTGAATACGGGGAGACCCAGTACTTC.

The chain recombines TRBV30 with TRBJ2-1, with D maybe TRBD2 (7 bases). V was clipped by 5 bases and J by 5 bases, with 13 bases between them. The CDR3 extends over 13 amino acids. Germline CDR1 reads GTSNPN; CDR2 reads SVGIG (reference sequence). The CDR3 loop is CAWGRGANNEQFF. In DNA, the CDR3 is TGTGCCTGGGGCCGGGGGGCTAACAATGAGCAGTTCTTC.

This clonotype was found many times. This chain joins TRBV19 and TRBJ1-4, with a tentative D call TRBD1 (5 bases). From germline, CDR1 is LNHDA and CDR2 SQIVND (reference sequence). The CDR3 is 13 amino acids. V lost 5 bases, J lost 3 bases, and 7 bases lay in between. This CDR3 is CASSLGANEKLFF. CDR3 bases: TGTGCCAGTAGTCTGGGGGCTAATGAAAAACTGTTTTTT.

This clonotype was counted ten times or more. V is TRBV4-2 and J is TRBJ1-5; D is unresolved. The V and J ends lost 4 bases and 3 bases respectively, with 10 bases between them. The CDR3 has 14 amino acids. Germline lookup yields CDR1 LGHNA and CDR2 YNFKEQ. This CDR3 reads CASSPSGINQPQHF. For the CDR3, the DNA is TGTGCCAGCAGCCCATCAGGTATCAATCAGCCCCAGCATTTT.

This chain's CDR3 is CASSFVYGYTF. In nucleotides, the CDR3 is TGTGCCAGCAGCTTTGTGTATGGCTACACCTTC. The gene calls are TRBV5-8 and TRBJ1-2; D is uncertain. CDR3 size: 11 residues. The V gene's germline CDR1 is SGHTS and CDR2 YDEGEE. Trimming shortened V by 2 bases and J by 5 bases, and 4 bases separated the two germline ends.

V usage is TRBV7-9 and J usage is TRBJ1-1, with D perhaps matching TRBD1 (6 bases). Trimming took off 2 bases at V and 5 bases at J, with 18 bases between the two ends. Germline CDR1 is SEHNR and CDR2 is FQNEAQ (reference sequence). The CDR3 sequence is 16 residues long. The CDR3 bases are TGTGCCAGCAGCTTAACATTAGCAGGGGTTTTGACTGAAGCTTTCTTT. Translating gives CASSLTLAGVLTEAFF.